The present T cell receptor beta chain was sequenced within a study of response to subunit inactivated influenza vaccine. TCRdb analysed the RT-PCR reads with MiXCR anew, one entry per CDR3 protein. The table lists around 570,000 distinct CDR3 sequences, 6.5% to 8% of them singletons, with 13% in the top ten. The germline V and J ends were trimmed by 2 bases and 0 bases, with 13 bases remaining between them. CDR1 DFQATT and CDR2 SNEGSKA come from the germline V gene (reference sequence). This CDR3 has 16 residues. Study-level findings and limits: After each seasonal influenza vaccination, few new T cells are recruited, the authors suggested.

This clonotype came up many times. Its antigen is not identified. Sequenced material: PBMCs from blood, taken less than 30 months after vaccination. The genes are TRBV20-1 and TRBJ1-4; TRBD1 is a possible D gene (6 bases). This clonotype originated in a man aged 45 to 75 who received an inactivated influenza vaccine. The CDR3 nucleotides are TGCAGTGCTAGAAGAGGACAGTTTGCAACTAATGAAAAACTGTTTTTT. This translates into CSARRGQFATNEKLFF.